This T cell receptor (beta chain) derives from a study of shared clonotypes between healthy human individuals. At a deep level, the assay was run. Around 200 ng DNA, tens of thousands of T cell genomes, went into each sorted-subset replicate PCR. Data came from immunoSEQ multiplex PCR; TCRdb stores just in-frame clones and leaves some out. The sample has 2 million to 2.5 million clones; 90% to 95% are singletons. The trim removed 3 bases at V and 7 bases at J, leaving 9 bases unmatched. The V gene's germline CDR1 is SGHTS and CDR2 YDEGEE. The CDR3 spans 16 residues. The sequence was obtained from a man aged 18 to 29 in good health. Some clones in this sample may be carry-over from other donors' samples. Sequencing input: naive CD4+ T cells from PBMCs. Sample subset: CD45RA+ positively selected. The V call is TRBV5-8, the J call TRBJ2-1; TRBD2 agrees at 11 bases. CDR3 bases: TGTGCCAGCAGCTACGGATGGACTAGCGGGTTTAATGAGCAGTTCTTC. This translates into CASSYGWTSGFNEQFF.